One and the same sample provided the 5 T cell receptor beta chains below, sequenced in a study of T cells in Graves' hyperthyroidism and ophthalmopathy. What was amplified from RNA transcripts were TCR beta CDR3 regions. Initially, a first-round RT-PCR of the TCR CDR3 employed the HTBI primer set. TCRdb fed the multiplex PCR reads into MiXCR, producing one record per CDR3 protein. This sample has hundreds of thousands of distinct CDR3 sequences, with roughly 20% found just once. Sequencing was done on a sample of blood. These receptors all come from a man aged 25 to 40 with Graves' ophthalmopathy.

This clonotype was seen repeatedly, ten times or more. The rearrangement joins TRBV28 to TRBJ1-1, with a tentative D call TRBD1 (6 bases). CDR1 and CDR2 from the germline V gene are MDHEN and SYDVKM. The CDR3 is 11 amino acids. Trimming took off 7 bases at V and 8 bases at J, with 11 bases between the two ends. DNA for the CDR3: TGTGCCAGCAACCAGAGGGGGGAAGCTTTCTTT. Protein: CASNQRGEAFF.

The CDR3 is CASSLAAGLSSYEQYF. CDR3 bases: TGTGCCAGCAGCTTGGCCGCGGGGTTGAGCTCCTACGAGCAGTACTTC. This chain links TRBV5-5 with TRBJ2-7; D possibly corresponds to TRBD2 (6 bases). CDR3 length equals 16 residues. Trimming took 0 bases from V and 0 from J, leaving 13 bases between them. CDR1 is SGHKS, CDR2 YYEKEE, per germline (reference sequence).

The chain joins TRBV19 to TRBJ2-7; D gene unclear. V gave up 4 bases and J gave up 7 bases, with 11 bases separating them. CDR3 length: 12 residues. Germline loops: CDR1 LNHDA, CDR2 SQIVND (reference sequence). The CDR3 region is CASSKGMGEQYF. Here the CDR3 DNA reads TGTGCCAGTAGTAAAGGTATGGGGGAGCAGTACTTC.

Details on this clonotype: One junction end disagrees with the germline gene, perhaps due to a read error. The V call is TRBV5-8, the J call TRBJ2-3; D not certain. The CDR3 has 17 residues. CDR1 is SGHTS and CDR2 is YDEGEE in the germline V gene. As DNA, the CDR3 is TGCGCCAGCAGCTTGGTGGGCGCCGACGTGGCCCCGGATACGCAGTATTTT. Its protein is CASSLVGADVAPDTQYF.

The chain has TRBV7-2 and TRBJ2-1; D possibly corresponds to TRBD1 (5 bases). The CDR3 loop spans 14 amino acids. Looked up from germline, CDR1 is SGHTA and CDR2 is FQGNSA. V gave up 5 bases and J gave up 4 bases, with 12 bases separating them. CDR3 sequence reads: CASSPRQLYNEQFF. CDR3 DNA: TGTGCCAGCAGCCCCCGACAGTTATACAATGAGCAGTTCTTC.